This T cell receptor (beta chain) appears in the sequencing data of a study of T-cell memory formation after mild COVID-19. Study details: The TCR clusters were mostly specific to one donor.

The CDR3 runs 18 residues. The V segment lost 3 bases and the J segment 0 bases; nucleotides outside the gene matches: 8. Study observations and caveats: Clones contracting over day 15 to 85 were CD4/CD8 balanced, with later expanders leaning CD4+.

This clonotype was seen a handful of times. Its antigen is unknown. TCRdb redid the calling of the 5' RACE reads with MiXCR, one entry per CDR3 protein. The table has approximately 570,000 distinct CDR3 sequences, around 17% seen once. This TCR came from an adult woman who had mild COVID-19 (a few samples of this study predate the infection). Cell type and time point are not known. The specimen was PBMCs or a T cell subset sorted from them (not recorded which). The chain uses TRBV12-3 or TRBV12-4 and TRBJ2-3; 11 nucleotides line up with TRBD2. DNA for the CDR3: TGTGCCAGCAGTTTTGACTTAGCGGGAGGGATAAGCACAGATACGCAGTATTTT. It translates to CASSFDLAGGISTDTQYF.